The 14 T cell receptor beta chains given below trace back to one sample, sequenced in a study of blood T cell repertoires in COVID-19. Here immunoSEQ multiplex PCR was the method, and the copy in TCRdb shows in-frame clones only, minus some. The sample has 150,000 to 200,000 clones, around 73% seen once; the top ten hold roughly a sixth. The source material was PBMCs or T cells enriched from blood (not recorded which). These TCRs come from a woman aged 50 to 60 who had recovered from COVID-19.

This clone appeared a few times. This chain links TRBV9 with TRBJ2-5; a possible D gene is TRBD1 (6 bases). Germline V lookup: CDR1 SGDLS, CDR2 YYNGEE. The length of the CDR3 is 17 residues. The V end was cut by 0 bases, the J end by 4 bases, with 19 bases between. The CDR3 loop is CASSVEGWGQGAETQYF. The CDR3 coding sequence is TGTGCCAGCAGCGTAGAAGGCTGGGGGCAGGGAGCAGAGACCCAGTACTTC.

This clone was counted only a few times. The J gene is TRBJ2-1, the V gene TRBV19, with 7 bases identical to TRBD2. J gave up 7 bases and V 7 bases, and 7 bases lay outside the gene matches. The germline V gene has CDR1 LNHDA and CDR2 SQIVND (reference sequence). The length of the CDR3 is 13 residues. CDR3: CASTSRESNEQFF. CDR3 bases: TGTGCCAGTACCTCGCGGGAGTCAAATGAGCAGTTCTTC. The entire variable domain, with the rest obtained from reference TRBV19 and TRBJ2-1, is as follows: DGGITQSPKYLFRKEGQNVTLSCEQNLNHDAMYWYRQDPGQGLRLIYYSQIVNDFQKGDIAEGYSVSREKKESFPLTVTSAQKNPTAFYLCASTSRESNEQFFGPGTRLTVL.

This clone was recorded a few times. The rearrangement joins TRBV19 to TRBJ1-1; 9 bases line up with TRBD1. V dropped 4 bases and J dropped 1; count of bases not matched to a gene: 4. CDR1 and CDR2 (germline): LNHDA, SQIVND (reference sequence). The CDR3 totals 15 residues. This CDR3 reads CASSRGQGRNTEAFF. The CDR3 DNA reads TGTGCCAGTAGTAGGGGACAGGGAAGGAACACTGAAGCTTTCTTT. The variable domain in full, with the rest retrieved from reference TRBV19 and TRBJ1-1, is DGGITQSPKYLFRKEGQNVTLSCEQNLNHDAMYWYRQDPGQGLRLIYYSQIVNDFQKGDIAEGYSVSREKKESFPLTVTSAQKNPTAFYLCASSRGQGRNTEAFFGQGTRLTVV.

This clone was recorded once. The chain is built from TRBV11-2 and TRBJ1-2; 10 bases line up with TRBD1. The CDR3 has 16 amino acids. Per the germline V gene, CDR1 is SGHAT and CDR2 is FQNNGV. Unmatched junction bases numbered 7, after V lost 2 bases and J lost 4 bases. In DNA form, the CDR3 reads TGTGCCAGCAGCTTACGGGGGACAGGGGAGCTCTATGGCTACACCTTC. Translation: CASSLRGTGELYGYTF.

The chain carries TRBV29-1 and TRBJ1-1; 9 nucleotides match TRBD1. After removal of 2 bases from V and 5 bases from J, the junction contained 3 bases not matched to a gene. This CDR3 is 13 amino acids long. Germline CDR1 reads SQVTM; CDR2 reads ANQGSEA. The CDR3 DNA follows: TGCAGCGTTGAAAACGGACAGGGGACTGAAGCTTTCTTT. Residues: CSVENGQGTEAFF.

This rearrangement joins TRBV19 to TRBJ2-3; tentatively, D is TRBD2 (5 bases). Per the germline V gene, CDR1 is LNHDA and CDR2 is SQIVND (reference sequence). Trimming took 8 bases from V and 4 from J, leaving 16 bases between them. The CDR3 has 14 residues. The CDR3 spells CASSDGVQADTQYF. CDR3 coding DNA: TGTGCCAGTTCGGACGGGGTTCAGGCAGATACGCAGTATTTT.

J is TRBJ2-5 and V is TRBV18, with a possible D match to TRBD2 (6 bases). Deletions cut 1 base from V and 0 bases from J, with 12 bases between. CDR3 length: 16 amino acids. Looked up from germline, CDR1 is KGHSH and CDR2 is LQKENI. The CDR3 here is CASSPQGGDDQETQYF. The CDR3, as DNA: TGTGCCAGCTCACCACAGGGAGGTGACGACCAAGAGACCCAGTACTTC. Based on the CDR3 plus reference TRBV18 and TRBJ2-5, the full variable domain is NAGVMQNPRHLVRRRGQEARLRCSPMKGHSHVYWYRQLPEEGLKFMVYLQKENIIDESGMPKERFSAEFPKEGPSILRIQQVVRGDSAAYFCASSPQGGDDQETQYFGPGTRLLVL.

The chain joins TRBV7-6 to TRBJ2-7, with TRBD1 identical over 11 bases. The germline gives CDR1 SGHVS, CDR2 FNYEAQ. This CDR3 comprises 16 residues. The V gene end was trimmed by 7 bases and the J gene end by 5 bases; junction bases not matched to a gene: 13. The CDR3 DNA sequence: TGTGCCAGCACCTTGGGAGCCCGGACAGGGGGCAACGAGCAGTACTTC. This sequence encodes CASTLGARTGGNEQYF.

The chain recombines TRBV29-1 with TRBJ2-3, with TRBD2 identical over 7 bases. After removal of 2 bases from V and 3 bases from J, the junction contained 2 bases not matched to a gene. Per germline, CDR1 SQVTM and CDR2 ANQGSEA. The CDR3 is 13 residues long. CDR3 sequence: CSVELAVTDTQYF. As DNA, the CDR3 is TGCAGCGTTGAACTAGCGGTGACAGATACGCAGTATTTT.

The chain has TRBV9 and TRBJ2-7, with 8 bases matching TRBD2. Germline assignment: CDR1 SGDLS and CDR2 YYNGEE. Losses at the gene ends were 0 bases for V and 4 bases for J; bases not matched to a gene: 6. CDR3 length equals 15 residues. The CDR3: CASSVGREGLYEQYF. The CDR3 DNA is TGTGCCAGCAGCGTAGGCCGGGAGGGCTTATACGAGCAGTACTTC.

The gene calls are TRBV28 and TRBJ2-5; tentatively, D is TRBD1 (5 bases). The germline V gene has CDR1 MDHEN and CDR2 SYDVKM. This CDR3 comprises 16 residues. The V end lost 1 base, the J end lost 4 bases, and 16 bases lay between the germline ends. CDR3 sequence reads: CASSLSGSLRGETQYF. The CDR3, as DNA: TGTGCCAGCAGTTTATCCGGGTCCCTAAGGGGAGAGACCCAGTACTTC.

The V call is TRBV29-1, the J call TRBJ2-1; TRBD1 aligns across 12 bases. Per the germline V gene, CDR1 is SQVTM and CDR2 is ANQGSEA. The CDR3 has 14 residues. The J segment lost 5 bases and the V segment lost 5 bases, leaving 4 bases of the junction unmatched. Written as DNA, the CDR3 is TGCAGCGTTCAGGGACAGGGGGCCCACAATGAGCAGTTCTTC. It translates to CSVQGQGAHNEQFF.

The chain couples TRBV19 to TRBJ2-5; a weak D match, TRBD1 (5 bases). Per the germline V gene, CDR1 is LNHDA and CDR2 is SQIVND (reference sequence). V dropped 1 base and J dropped 3 bases, with 9 bases sitting between them. The CDR3 has 14 amino acids. This CDR3 reads CASSIVAGKETQYF. CDR3 in DNA: TGTGCCAGTAGTATAGTGGCAGGGAAAGAGACCCAGTACTTC.

This rearrangement joins TRBV5-1 to TRBJ1-1, with D maybe TRBD1 (5 bases). V lost 0 bases, J lost 7 bases, and 16 bases lay in between. From germline, CDR1 is SGHRS and CDR2 YFSETQ. This CDR3 is built from 15 residues. CDR3: CASSLEGNVQGEAFF. Here the CDR3 DNA reads TGCGCCAGCAGCTTGGAAGGTAACGTGCAGGGTGAAGCTTTCTTT.